This T cell receptor (beta chain) was identified during a study of shared clonotypes between healthy human individuals. Overall study context: The donor pool was made up of a couple of women and a few men aged 18 to 49.

This clone was counted a single time. The CDR3 extends over 15 amino acids. Trimming at V came to 3 bases and at J to 0 bases, leaving 3 bases not matched to a gene. The germline gives CDR1 SGHKS, CDR2 YYEKEE (reference sequence). Profiling relied on immunoSEQ multiplex PCR, and the TCRdb table lists in-frame clones only, not all of them. Of approximately 2.1 million clones listed, more than 85% were seen once; the top ten hold about 0.39%. The sequenced material came from naive CD4+ T cells from PBMCs. Sample subset: CD45RA+ positively selected. The gene calls are TRBV5-5 and TRBJ1-5; TRBD1 matches 7 bases. The clonotype originates from a man aged 18 to 35 in good health. Some clones in this sample may be carry-over from other donors' samples. As DNA, the CDR3 is TGTGCCAGCAGCTCGACAGGGTATAGCAATCAGCCCCAGCATTTT. It translates to CASSSTGYSNQPQHF.